What follows describes a single T cell receptor (beta chain). Its antigen is unknown. Unmatched junction bases numbered 5, after V lost 2 bases and J lost 3 bases. CDR1 is SGHTS, CDR2 YDEGEE, per germline. There are 15 residues in the CDR3. With the Oncomine TCR Beta short-read assay, DNA from cultured CD4+ T cells was sequenced. From the PCR reads, TCRdb called clonotypes with MiXCR, one entry per CDR3 protein. The repertoire consists of roughly 5,000 distinct CDR3 sequences, with about 40% occurring once and the leading ten covering about two fifths. The data were obtained in a study of vaccination and CD4 T cells after COVID-19. General study points: Nearly all convalescent vaccine-specific clones, 304 of 307, recognized only SARS-CoV-2 spike.

Treatment defined: roughly 10-day PBMC culture with coronavirus spike peptide pools or control peptides (ViraFEST assay). Specimen: CD4+ T cells from blood, cultured in vitro. The TCR sequence derives from a human donor who had recovered from COVID-19. The chain is built from TRBV5-8 and TRBJ1-2, with 9 bases identical to TRBD1. The CDR3 sequence is CASSFYRTGDYGYTF. The CDR3 DNA is TGTGCCAGCAGCTTCTACCGGACAGGGGACTATGGCTACACCTTC.